This T cell receptor (beta chain) derives from a study of shared clonotypes between healthy human individuals. A word on this clone: The antigen is unknown.

The assay was run at deep level. Measured with immunoSEQ multiplex PCR; TCRdb has only the in-frame clones, and not every one. The sample has about 1,800,000 clones, about 95% seen once. Study-level points and caveats: The four-donor shared clonotypes exceeded non-shared clonotypes in generation probability, with non-shared ones scoring lower. Sequencing depth was a factor that was expected to affect clonotype sharing among donors.

The naive CD8 population came from CD45RO-negative cells selected for CCR7, without terminally differentiated effector memory CD45RA+ cells. Donors included only healthy HIV-negative adults lacking recent acute infections or vaccinations. The ends lost 3 bases at V and 5 bases at J; junction bases unmatched: 7. The CDR3 has 15 amino acids. Germline V gene data show CDR1 as LGHNA and CDR2 as YNFKEQ. Sequenced input: naive CD8+ T cells sorted from blood. The sequence came from a man between 18 and 29 years old in good health. The V call is TRBV4-2, the J call TRBJ2-7, with 10 bases lining up with TRBD1. The chain's CDR3 is CASSHGTGDFDEQYF. In DNA form, the CDR3 reads TGTGCCAGCAGCCACGGGACAGGGGATTTCGACGAGCAGTACTTC.